The rows below give T cell receptor beta chains drawn from one sample of a study of control samples from healthy donors and cancer patients. Using immunoSEQ multiplex PCR, the repertoire was profiled, and TCRdb retains in-frame clones only, with some absent. The data show some 130,000 clones, over 85% seen once. The material sequenced was blood. These receptors were obtained from a man in his thirties or forties in good health. CDR3s include the opening cysteine and the closing phenylalanine or tryptophan. D genes are given only for firm matches. Not every row has a clone size; where given, it reads once, few, many or a size class.

cdr3_aa	cdr3_nt	d_call	clone_size	v_call	j_call
CASSQSRGTFPGDSNQPQHF	TGCGCCAGCAGCCAATCACGGGGGACTTTTCCAGGGGATAGCAATCAGCCCCAGCATTTT	-	once	TRBV4-1	TRBJ1-5
CASSPNRGNRESYEQYF	TGTGCCAGCTCACCAAACCGGGGTAACAGGGAATCCTACGAGCAGTACTTC	-	-	TRBV18	TRBJ2-7
CASSLQHVGTQYF	TGTGCCAGCAGCCTCCAGCACGTCGGCACCCAGTACTTC	-	-	TRBV14	TRBJ2-5
CASSKDSGGLSSYEQYF	TGCGCCAGCAGCAAGGATAGCGGGGGTCTTAGCTCCTACGAGCAGTACTTC	TRBD2	once	TRBV5-1	TRBJ2-7
CSAMTYYYGYTF	TGCAGCGCTATGACATACTACTATGGCTACACCTTC	-	-	TRBV29-1	TRBJ1-2
CASRPTRDRGYEQYF	TGTGCCAGCAGACCTACCCGGGACAGGGGCTACGAGCAGTACTTC	TRBD1	-	TRBV7-9	TRBJ2-7
CASSAERGQPQHF	TGTGCCAGCAGTGCTGAGCGGGGGCAGCCCCAGCATTTT	-	-	TRBV6-4	TRBJ1-5
CASSLGAGNTEAFF	TGTGCCAGCAGTTTAGGGGCGGGGAACACTGAAGCTTTCTTT	-	-	TRBV28	TRBJ1-1
CASSVDRDIDEQYF	TGTGCCAGCAGCGTAGATCGGGACATTGACGAGCAGTACTTC	-	-	TRBV9	TRBJ2-7
CASSYTGQGTGELFF	TGTGCCAGCAGTTACACGGGGCAGGGGACCGGGGAGCTGTTTTTT	-	once	TRBV6-2/TRBV6-3	TRBJ2-2
CAWGDPGSLRTGELFF	TGTGCCTGGGGCGATCCGGGATCCCTGAGGACCGGGGAGCTGTTTTTT	-	-	TRBV30	TRBJ2-2
CASSDPTGGAQYGYTF	TGTGCCAGCAGCGATCCCACAGGGGGCGCACAGTATGGCTACACCTTC	TRBD1	-	TRBV9	TRBJ1-2
CASSFRRQGIYEQYF	TGTGCCAGCAGCTTTCGGCGGCAGGGTATATACGAGCAGTACTTC	-	once	TRBV7-2	TRBJ2-7
CASSFAPQGTGYNEQFF	TGTGCCAGCAGTTTTGCCCCACAGGGGACGGGATACAATGAGCAGTTCTTC	TRBD1	-	TRBV27	TRBJ2-1
CSVPDRTNTEAFF	TGCAGCGTTCCCGACAGGACTAACACTGAAGCTTTCTTT	-	-	TRBV29-1	TRBJ1-1
CAWRAPGRPLHF	TGTGCCTGGAGAGCCCCGGGACGACCCCTCCACTTT	-	-	TRBV30	TRBJ1-6
CASRQGGESYTF	TGTGCCAGCCGGCAGGGTGGGGAAAGCTACACCTTC	-	-	TRBV6-5	TRBJ1-2
CASSPRGGSTNTQYF	TGTGCCAGCAGCCCAAGGGGGGGTTCTACAAATACGCAGTATTTT	-	-	TRBV3-1/TRBV3-2	TRBJ2-3
CASSLVHQGWQPQHF	TGTGCCAGCAGCTTAGTTCACCAGGGCTGGCAGCCCCAGCATTTT	-	-	TRBV7-2	TRBJ1-5
CASTSGNTGELFF	TGTGCCAGCACCTCTGGAAACACCGGGGAGCTGTTTTTT	-	-	TRBV27	TRBJ2-2
CASSLRVSNTEAFF	TGTGCCAGCAGCTTGCGGGTAAGCAACACTGAAGCTTTCTTT	-	-	TRBV5-6	TRBJ1-1
CASSLKDPRSYEQYF	TGTGCCAGCAGTTTAAAGGATCCCCGCTCCTACGAGCAGTACTTC	-	-	TRBV27	TRBJ2-7